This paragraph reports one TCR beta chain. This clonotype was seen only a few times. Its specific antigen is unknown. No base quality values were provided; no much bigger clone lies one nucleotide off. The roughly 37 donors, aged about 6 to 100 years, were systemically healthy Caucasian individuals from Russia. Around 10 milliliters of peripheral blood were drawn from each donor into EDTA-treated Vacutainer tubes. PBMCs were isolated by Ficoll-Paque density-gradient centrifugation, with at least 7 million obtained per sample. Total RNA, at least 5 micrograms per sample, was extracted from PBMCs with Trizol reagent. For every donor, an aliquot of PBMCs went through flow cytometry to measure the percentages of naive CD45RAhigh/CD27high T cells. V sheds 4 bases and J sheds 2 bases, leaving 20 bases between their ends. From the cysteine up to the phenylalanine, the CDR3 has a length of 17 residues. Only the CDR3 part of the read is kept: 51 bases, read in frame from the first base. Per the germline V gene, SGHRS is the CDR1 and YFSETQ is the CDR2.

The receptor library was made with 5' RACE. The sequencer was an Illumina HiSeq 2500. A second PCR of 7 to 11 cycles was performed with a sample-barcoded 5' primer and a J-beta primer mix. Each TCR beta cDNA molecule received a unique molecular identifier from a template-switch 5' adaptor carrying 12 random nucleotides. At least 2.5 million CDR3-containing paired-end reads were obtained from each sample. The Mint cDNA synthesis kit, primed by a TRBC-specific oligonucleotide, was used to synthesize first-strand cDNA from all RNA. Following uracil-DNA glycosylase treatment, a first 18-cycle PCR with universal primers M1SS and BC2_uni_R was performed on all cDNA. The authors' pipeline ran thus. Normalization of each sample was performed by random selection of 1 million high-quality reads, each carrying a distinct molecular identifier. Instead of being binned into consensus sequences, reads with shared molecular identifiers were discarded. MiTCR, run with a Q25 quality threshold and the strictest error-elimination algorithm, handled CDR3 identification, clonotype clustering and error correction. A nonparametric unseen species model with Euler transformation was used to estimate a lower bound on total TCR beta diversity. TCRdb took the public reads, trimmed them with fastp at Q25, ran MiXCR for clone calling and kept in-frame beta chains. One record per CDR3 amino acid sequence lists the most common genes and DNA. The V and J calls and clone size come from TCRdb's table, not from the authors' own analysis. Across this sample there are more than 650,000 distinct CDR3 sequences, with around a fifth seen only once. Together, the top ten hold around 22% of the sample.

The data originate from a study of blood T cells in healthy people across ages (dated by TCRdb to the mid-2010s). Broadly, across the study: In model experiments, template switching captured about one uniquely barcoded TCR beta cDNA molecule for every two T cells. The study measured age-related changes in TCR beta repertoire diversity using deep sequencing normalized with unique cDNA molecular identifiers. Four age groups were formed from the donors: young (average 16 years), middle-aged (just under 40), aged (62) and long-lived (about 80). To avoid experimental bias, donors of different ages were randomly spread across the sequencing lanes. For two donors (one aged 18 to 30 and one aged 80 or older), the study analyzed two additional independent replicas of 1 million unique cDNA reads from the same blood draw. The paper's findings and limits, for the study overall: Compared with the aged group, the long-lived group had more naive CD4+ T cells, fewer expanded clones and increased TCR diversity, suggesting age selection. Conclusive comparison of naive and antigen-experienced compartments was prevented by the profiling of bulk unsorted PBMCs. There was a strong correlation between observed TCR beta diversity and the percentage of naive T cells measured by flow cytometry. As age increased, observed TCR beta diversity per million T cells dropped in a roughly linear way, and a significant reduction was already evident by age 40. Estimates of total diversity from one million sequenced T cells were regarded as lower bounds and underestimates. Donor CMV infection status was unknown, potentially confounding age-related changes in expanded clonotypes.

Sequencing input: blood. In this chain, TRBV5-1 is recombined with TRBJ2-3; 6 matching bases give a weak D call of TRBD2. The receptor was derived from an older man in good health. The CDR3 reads CASSRDYGGANTDTQYF. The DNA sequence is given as TGCGCCAGCAGCCGTGACTATGGCGGGGCCAACACAGATACGCAGTATTTT.